A selection of T cell receptor beta chains follows, all from one sample in a study of T cell clones after liver transplantation. Clones were read by immunoSEQ multiplex PCR, and TCRdb kept only the in-frame ones, dropping some. The sample shows tens of thousands of clones, around 80% of them seen only once. The starting material was CD4+ T cells from blood, obtained 12 months after liver transplant. The receptors come from a human patient who received a liver transplant. T cells may partly derive from the graft donor. The CDR3 runs from the conserved cysteine through the conserved F or W. The order of the fields is clone size, V gene, J gene, D gene, CDR3 DNA, CDR3 protein. D genes are given only for firm matches. The size field is filled for only some rows; it gives once, few, many or a size class.

clone_size: -; v_call: TRBV29-1; j_call: TRBJ1-1; d_call: -; cdr3_nt: TGCAGCGTTGAAGATCGGGGACATGGAGAAGCTTTCTTT; cdr3_aa: CSVEDRGHGEAFF
clone_size: -; v_call: TRBV28; j_call: TRBJ1-1; d_call: -; cdr3_nt: TGTGCCAGCAGTTTAATCGGGGGTATCAACACTGAAGCTTTCTTT; cdr3_aa: CASSLIGGINTEAFF
clone_size: -; v_call: TRBV9; j_call: TRBJ1-2; d_call: -; cdr3_nt: TGTGCCAGCAGCGTAAAGGGCACCGGTTATGGCTACACCTTC; cdr3_aa: CASSVKGTGYGYTF
clone_size: -; v_call: TRBV5-4; j_call: TRBJ2-1; d_call: TRBD2; cdr3_nt: TGTGCCAGCAGCCCACGACCAGCGGGGAACTACAATGAGCAGTTCTTC; cdr3_aa: CASSPRPAGNYNEQFF
clone_size: few; v_call: TRBV28; j_call: TRBJ2-7; d_call: TRBD2; cdr3_nt: TGTGCCAGCAGTCCCCATAGCGGGAGCTCCTACGAGCAGTACTTC; cdr3_aa: CASSPHSGSSYEQYF
clone_size: many; v_call: TRBV27; j_call: TRBJ1-1; d_call: -; cdr3_nt: TGTGCCAGCAGTTTAAGCCAGGGGAGGACTGAAGCTTTCTTT; cdr3_aa: CASSLSQGRTEAFF
clone_size: -; v_call: TRBV5-1; j_call: TRBJ1-4; d_call: -; cdr3_nt: TGCGCCAGCTCTCCGGGACCCGGGGAGGAAAAACTGTTTTTT; cdr3_aa: CASSPGPGEEKLFF
clone_size: -; v_call: TRBV7-9; j_call: TRBJ1-1; d_call: -; cdr3_nt: TGTGCCAGCAGCTTCGGAACCGGGACATTGAACACTGAAGCTTTCTTT; cdr3_aa: CASSFGTGTLNTEAFF
clone_size: few; v_call: TRBV20-1; j_call: TRBJ1-2; d_call: -; cdr3_nt: TGCAGTGCCCCCAGCCTCTCGGGCTACACCTTC; cdr3_aa: CSAPSLSGYTF
clone_size: few; v_call: TRBV6-4; j_call: TRBJ1-5; d_call: -; cdr3_nt: TGTGCCAGCAGTGACTCGAGGCAGAAGAATCAGCCCCAGCATTTT; cdr3_aa: CASSDSRQKNQPQHF
clone_size: -; v_call: TRBV5-1; j_call: TRBJ1-1; d_call: -; cdr3_nt: TGCGCCAGCAGCGACCAGGGGAACACTGAAGCTTTCTTT; cdr3_aa: CASSDQGNTEAFF
clone_size: -; v_call: TRBV18; j_call: TRBJ1-1; d_call: TRBD1; cdr3_nt: TGTGCCAGCTCACCCCCCGGGACAGGCGAAGCTTTCTTT; cdr3_aa: CASSPPGTGEAFF
clone_size: -; v_call: TRBV5-1; j_call: TRBJ1-3; d_call: TRBD1; cdr3_nt: TGCGCCAGCAGCTTGTTCAGGGACAGGGACTACTCTGGAAACACCATATATTTT; cdr3_aa: CASSLFRDRDYSGNTIYF
clone_size: once; v_call: TRBV4-2; j_call: TRBJ2-5; d_call: -; cdr3_nt: TGTGCCAGCAGCCCCCTGGGGAGTGTCCAAGAGACCCAGTACTTC; cdr3_aa: CASSPLGSVQETQYF
clone_size: few; v_call: TRBV5-1; j_call: TRBJ2-2; d_call: -; cdr3_nt: TGCGCCAGCAGCGAACGCGGACATAACACCGGGGAGCTGTTTTTT; cdr3_aa: CASSERGHNTGELFF
clone_size: -; v_call: TRBV5-6; j_call: TRBJ2-1; d_call: TRBD2; cdr3_nt: TGTGCCAGCAGCTGGGGGCCCCTCGGACTAGCGGGAGTCTACAATGAGCAGTTCTTC; cdr3_aa: CASSWGPLGLAGVYNEQFF
clone_size: -; v_call: TRBV7-2; j_call: TRBJ1-2; d_call: -; cdr3_nt: TGTGCCAGCAGCTTAAATTTAGTGGCTGGCTACACCTTC; cdr3_aa: CASSLNLVAGYTF
clone_size: -; v_call: TRBV7-2; j_call: TRBJ1-1; d_call: TRBD1; cdr3_nt: TGTGCCAGCAGCCTAGGACAGGGTTGGTACACTGAAGCTTTCTTT; cdr3_aa: CASSLGQGWYTEAFF
clone_size: few; v_call: TRBV11-2; j_call: TRBJ2-5; d_call: -; cdr3_nt: TGTGCCAGCAGCTTAGAGTGGACTCAAGAGACCCAGTACTTC; cdr3_aa: CASSLEWTQETQYF
clone_size: few; v_call: TRBV28; j_call: TRBJ2-7; d_call: TRBD2; cdr3_nt: TGTGCCAGCAGTGGGCGACTAGCGGGAAGGGTCTACGAGCAGTACTTC; cdr3_aa: CASSGRLAGRVYEQYF
clone_size: -; v_call: TRBV28; j_call: TRBJ1-2; d_call: TRBD1; cdr3_nt: TGTGCCAGCAGTTTAATGGGACAGTCATTTCGAGGGGGTGGCTACACCTTC; cdr3_aa: CASSLMGQSFRGGGYTF
clone_size: few; v_call: TRBV5-4; j_call: TRBJ2-7; d_call: -; cdr3_nt: TGTGCCAGCAGCTTGGACATCACCTACGAGCAGTACTTC; cdr3_aa: CASSLDITYEQYF
clone_size: once; v_call: TRBV7-2; j_call: TRBJ2-5; d_call: -; cdr3_nt: TGTGCCAGCAGCTTAGCAGGGAGCGGTGAGACCCAGTACTTC; cdr3_aa: CASSLAGSGETQYF
clone_size: once; v_call: TRBV7-2; j_call: TRBJ2-7; d_call: -; cdr3_nt: TGTGCCAGCAGCTTATTTCCAGCGTCGACGTACGAGCAGTACTTC; cdr3_aa: CASSLFPASTYEQYF
clone_size: -; v_call: TRBV18; j_call: TRBJ1-4; d_call: -; cdr3_nt: TGTGCCAGCTCACCACCTCAGCCAAATGAAAAACTGTTTTTT; cdr3_aa: CASSPPQPNEKLFF
clone_size: few; v_call: TRBV11-2; j_call: TRBJ2-2; d_call: TRBD2; cdr3_nt: TGTGCCAGCAGCTCCCGATCCTGGACTAGCGGTAAAGACACCGGGGAGCTGTTTTTT; cdr3_aa: CASSSRSWTSGKDTGELFF
clone_size: -; v_call: TRBV6-1; j_call: TRBJ2-1; d_call: -; cdr3_nt: TGTGCCAGCTGTCGGGGCCCCTACAATGAGCAGTTCTTC; cdr3_aa: CASCRGPYNEQFF
clone_size: -; v_call: TRBV18; j_call: TRBJ1-5; d_call: -; cdr3_nt: TGTGCCAGCTCACCCTTAGATATTAGCCCGGGGACGGGACAGCCCCAGCATTTT; cdr3_aa: CASSPLDISPGTGQPQHF
clone_size: -; v_call: TRBV28; j_call: TRBJ2-7; d_call: TRBD2; cdr3_nt: TGTGCCAGCAGTTTACGCGGGAGTACGTCTCGCGAGCAGTACTTC; cdr3_aa: CASSLRGSTSREQYF
clone_size: -; v_call: TRBV6-5; j_call: TRBJ1-1; d_call: -; cdr3_nt: TGTCCACATGTGATAACTGAAGCTTTCTTT; cdr3_aa: CPHVITEAFF
clone_size: -; v_call: TRBV5-6; j_call: TRBJ1-2; d_call: -; cdr3_nt: TGTGCCAGCAGCTTGGCAGGGCACTATGGCTACACCTTC; cdr3_aa: CASSLAGHYGYTF
clone_size: -; v_call: TRBV14; j_call: TRBJ2-3; d_call: -; cdr3_nt: TGTGCCAGCAGCCAACGGGACTTCAATACGCAGTATTTT; cdr3_aa: CASSQRDFNTQYF
clone_size: -; v_call: TRBV28; j_call: TRBJ2-1; d_call: TRBD2; cdr3_nt: TGTGCCAGCAGAGGGACTAGCGGGATGGTTGAGCAGTTCTTC; cdr3_aa: CASRGTSGMVEQFF
clone_size: -; v_call: TRBV28; j_call: TRBJ2-7; d_call: TRBD1; cdr3_nt: TGTGCCAGCAGTCTCCGGGACAGGGTCTTCTACGAGCAGTACTTC; cdr3_aa: CASSLRDRVFYEQYF
clone_size: -; v_call: TRBV10-1; j_call: TRBJ2-5; d_call: TRBD2; cdr3_nt: TGCGCCAGCAGTGAAGGGACTAGCGGAACCCAAGAGACCCAGTACTTC; cdr3_aa: CASSEGTSGTQETQYF
clone_size: many; v_call: TRBV2; j_call: TRBJ1-2; d_call: -; cdr3_nt: TGTGCCAGCAGTGCCGACCTGGCAGGGAAGGGCTACACCTTC; cdr3_aa: CASSADLAGKGYTF
clone_size: -; v_call: TRBV9; j_call: TRBJ2-2; d_call: TRBD2; cdr3_nt: TGTGCCAGCAGCGTAGCCCCCCCCGGGAGGGTGGACGGGGAGCTGTTTTTT; cdr3_aa: CASSVAPPGRVDGELFF
clone_size: -; v_call: TRBV7-2; j_call: TRBJ2-7; d_call: TRBD2; cdr3_nt: TGTGCCAGCAGCCGCCAAGCGGGAGACACCTACGAGCAGTACTTC; cdr3_aa: CASSRQAGDTYEQYF
clone_size: -; v_call: TRBV6-4; j_call: TRBJ1-1; d_call: -; cdr3_nt: TGTGCCAGCAGCCCCACACCGATGTCGAACACTGAAGCTTTCTTT; cdr3_aa: CASSPTPMSNTEAFF
clone_size: -; v_call: TRBV5-1; j_call: TRBJ1-2; d_call: -; cdr3_nt: TGCGCCAGCAGCTCCCCGGGACGCCCATCGGGAGGCTACACCTTC; cdr3_aa: CASSSPGRPSGGYTF
clone_size: once; v_call: TRBV4-1; j_call: TRBJ1-2; d_call: -; cdr3_nt: TGCGCCAGCAGCCAAGCGGTACAGGCACCGTCTGGCTACACCTTC; cdr3_aa: CASSQAVQAPSGYTF
clone_size: -; v_call: TRBV23-1; j_call: TRBJ2-7; d_call: TRBD1; cdr3_nt: TGCGCCAGCAGTCAATCCCCAGTCACAGGGGGCCTAGAAGAGCAGTACTTC; cdr3_aa: CASSQSPVTGGLEEQYF
clone_size: -; v_call: TRBV5-1; j_call: TRBJ1-2; d_call: TRBD1; cdr3_nt: TGCGCCAGCAGCCCACGCTCGGGACAGGACATAAACTATGGCTACACCTTC; cdr3_aa: CASSPRSGQDINYGYTF
clone_size: once; v_call: TRBV4-3; j_call: TRBJ2-3; d_call: -; cdr3_nt: TGCGCCAGCAGCCATTCGGATACGCAGTATTTT; cdr3_aa: CASSHSDTQYF
clone_size: -; v_call: TRBV5-1; j_call: TRBJ2-5; d_call: -; cdr3_nt: TGCGCCAGCAGCTCACGTCCGAATCCCAGGGAGACCCAGTACTTC; cdr3_aa: CASSSRPNPRETQYF
clone_size: few; v_call: TRBV25-1; j_call: TRBJ1-2; d_call: TRBD1; cdr3_nt: TGTGCCAGTTCCCGACAGGGGAACTATGGCTACACCTTC; cdr3_aa: CASSRQGNYGYTF
clone_size: -; v_call: TRBV18; j_call: TRBJ1-1; d_call: -; cdr3_nt: TGTGCCAGCTCACTCGGACAGTACACTGAAGCTTTCTTT; cdr3_aa: CASSLGQYTEAFF
clone_size: -; v_call: TRBV28; j_call: TRBJ2-3; d_call: -; cdr3_nt: TGTGCCAGCAGTTTACCAGTTAGCACAGATACGCAGTATTTT; cdr3_aa: CASSLPVSTDTQYF
clone_size: -; v_call: TRBV29-1; j_call: TRBJ2-7; d_call: -; cdr3_nt: TGCAGCGTCACCGGGACACATCACTACGAGCAGTACTTC; cdr3_aa: CSVTGTHHYEQYF
clone_size: -; v_call: TRBV6-6; j_call: TRBJ2-2; d_call: -; cdr3_nt: TGTGCCAGCAGTCGCCTCGGCCCAAGGGGGGAGCTGCTTTTT; cdr3_aa: CASSRLGPRGELLF
clone_size: -; v_call: TRBV9; j_call: TRBJ1-2; d_call: TRBD1; cdr3_nt: TGTGCCAGCAGCACGAGACAGGGACGGGGCTACACCTTC; cdr3_aa: CASSTRQGRGYTF
clone_size: -; v_call: TRBV6-5; j_call: TRBJ1-2; d_call: TRBD1; cdr3_nt: TGTGCCAGCAGAGGACAGGGGGCCGGCGACTATGGCTACACCTTC; cdr3_aa: CASRGQGAGDYGYTF
clone_size: -; v_call: TRBV5-1; j_call: TRBJ2-7; d_call: TRBD2; cdr3_nt: TGCGCCAGCAGGACACTAGCGGGAGCCTACGAGCAGTACTTC; cdr3_aa: CASRTLAGAYEQYF